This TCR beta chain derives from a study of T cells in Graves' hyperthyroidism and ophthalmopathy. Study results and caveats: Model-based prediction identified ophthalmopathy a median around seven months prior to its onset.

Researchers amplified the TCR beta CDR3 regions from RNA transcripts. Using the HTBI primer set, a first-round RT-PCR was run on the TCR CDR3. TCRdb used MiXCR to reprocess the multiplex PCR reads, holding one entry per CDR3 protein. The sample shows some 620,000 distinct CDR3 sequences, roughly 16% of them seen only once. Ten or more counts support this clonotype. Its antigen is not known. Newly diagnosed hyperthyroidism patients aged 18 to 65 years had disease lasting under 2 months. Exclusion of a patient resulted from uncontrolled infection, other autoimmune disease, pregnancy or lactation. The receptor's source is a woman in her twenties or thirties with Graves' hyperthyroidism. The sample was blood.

This chain's CDR3 is CASSLDRRRNTQYF. CDR3 DNA: TGTGCCAGCAGCTTAGACAGGCGGAGGAATACGCAGTATTTT. The V gene is TRBV11-1, the J gene TRBJ2-3; D is tentatively TRBD1 or TRBD2 (5 bases each). The V gene lost 1 base and the J gene lost 7 bases, with 12 bases spanning the gap. CDR3 length: 14 residues. From germline, CDR1 is SGHAT and CDR2 FQDESV (reference sequence).